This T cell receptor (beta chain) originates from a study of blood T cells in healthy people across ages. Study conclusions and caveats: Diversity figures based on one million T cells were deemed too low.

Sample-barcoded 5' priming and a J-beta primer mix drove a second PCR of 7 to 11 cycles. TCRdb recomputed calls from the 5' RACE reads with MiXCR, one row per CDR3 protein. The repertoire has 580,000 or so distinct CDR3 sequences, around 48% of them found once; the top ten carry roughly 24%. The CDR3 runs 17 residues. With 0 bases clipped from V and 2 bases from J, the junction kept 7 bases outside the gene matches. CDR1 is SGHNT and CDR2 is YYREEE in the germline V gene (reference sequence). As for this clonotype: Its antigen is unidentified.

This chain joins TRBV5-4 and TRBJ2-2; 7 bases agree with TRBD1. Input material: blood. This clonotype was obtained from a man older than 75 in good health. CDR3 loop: CASSLAPRDSNTGELFF. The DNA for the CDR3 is TGTGCCAGCAGCTTGGCCCCGAGGGACAGCAACACCGGGGAGCTGTTTTTT.